Described below is a single T cell receptor beta chain sequence and its context. Its antigen is unknown. This entry belongs to a study of cytomegalovirus exposure and HLA in healthy donors. At the level of the study: An earlier analysis identified 117 million unique TCR beta sequences in 150 million to 200 million T cells. Regarding the study as a whole: On later analysis, the bulk of CMV-associated TCR beta chains appeared to be HLA-restricted.

Primers: 60 Vbeta forward and 13 Jbeta reverse. Clones were read by immunoSEQ multiplex PCR, and TCRdb kept only the in-frame ones, dropping some. The repertoire holds fewer than 120,000 clones, with more than 70% as singletons. The sample taken for sequencing was PBMCs. The sequence came from an older woman in good health and CMV-seropositive.

The CDR3 nucleotides read TGTGCCAGCAGTGTGGAAACAGGCCGTAACTATGGCTACACCTTC. It encodes CASSVETGRNYGYTF. V usage is TRBV6-1 and J usage is TRBJ1-2; weak D call: TRBD1 (5 bases). The CDR3 covers 15 residues. Germline CDR1 reads MNHNS; CDR2 reads SASEGT. V shed 4 bases and J shed 1 base, with 13 bases lying between them.